A selection of T cell receptor beta chains follows, all from one sample in a study of long-term antiretroviral therapy in people with HIV. Data came from immunoSEQ multiplex PCR; TCRdb stores just in-frame clones and leaves some out. The sample has roughly 25,000 clones; around 84% are singletons. The specimen comprised unsorted PBMCs, sampled 2.3 years after starting antiretroviral therapy. The receptor set was obtained from a man in his forties or fifties with HIV. CDR3s include the opening cysteine and the closing phenylalanine or tryptophan. The order of the fields is V gene, D gene, clone size, J gene, CDR3 DNA, CDR3 protein. D genes are given only for firm matches. Not all rows give a size; the values are once, few, many and, for expanded clones, a class.

TRBV10-3	TRBD2	-	TRBJ2-3	TGTGCCATCAGTGGAGCTAGCGGGAGCACAGATACGCAGTATTTT	CAISGASGSTDTQYF
TRBV18	-	-	TRBJ2-7	TGTGCCAGCTCACCAGGCGGAGGGAGCACCTACGAGCAGTACTTC	CASSPGGGSTYEQYF
TRBV9	-	few	TRBJ1-2	TGTGCCAGCAGCCCTCAGGACAGCGGCTATGGCTACACCTTC	CASSPQDSGYGYTF
TRBV11-1	TRBD1	-	TRBJ1-1	TGTGCCAGCAGCTTGACCACAGGGGACACTGAAGCTTTCTTT	CASSLTTGDTEAFF
TRBV19	-	-	TRBJ1-5	TGTGCCAGTAGTATAGCCTCTGGGCAGCCCCAGCATTTT	CASSIASGQPQHF
TRBV5-1	-	-	TRBJ1-2	TGCGCCAGCAGCGACCACCGGTTTACAGCGGACTATGGCTACACCTTC	CASSDHRFTADYGYTF
TRBV29-1	-	-	TRBJ1-1	TGCAGCGTCCGAACCCGGACGGCGAACACTGAAGCTTTCTTT	CSVRTRTANTEAFF
TRBV23-1	TRBD2	-	TRBJ2-5	TGCGCCAGCAGTCATCATGAGGTTCAGGGAGGGTCTGGGTGCCAAGAGACCCAGTACTTC	CASSHHEVQGGSGCQETQYF
TRBV9	-	-	TRBJ1-1	TGTGCCAGCAGCTTCGGGACACAGAACACTGAAGCTTTCTTT	CASSFGTQNTEAFF
TRBV5-6	TRBD2	-	TRBJ2-3	TGTGCCAGCAGCACTCTAGCGGGGGGAGTCACAGATACGCAGTATTTT	CASSTLAGGVTDTQYF
TRBV9	TRBD1	-	TRBJ1-3	TGTGCCAGCAGCGAGGGACAGGGTTACTCTGGAAACACCATATATTTT	CASSEGQGYSGNTIYF
TRBV6-5	TRBD1	-	TRBJ1-2	TGTGCCAGCAGCGAGACAGGGGGCAATGGCTACACCTTC	CASSETGGNGYTF
TRBV6-5	-	-	TRBJ2-2	TGTGCCAGCAGTTACTCAGGGGCGGACACCGGGGAGCTGTTTTTT	CASSYSGADTGELFF
TRBV9	TRBD2	-	TRBJ2-1	TGTGCCAGCAGCGTAGGGGCTAGCGGGAGGGCCACGGGAGTGCGTGAGCAGTTCTTC	CASSVGASGRATGVREQFF
TRBV28	TRBD1	-	TRBJ2-7	TGTGCCAGCAGGTTACAGGACAGGGTAACATACGAGCAGTACTTC	CASRLQDRVTYEQYF
TRBV4-1	TRBD2	-	TRBJ2-1	TGCGCCAGCAACTTAGCGGGGGGGGCTAATGAGCAGTTCTTC	CASNLAGGANEQFF
TRBV10-3	-	-	TRBJ2-2	TGTGCTTCCACCCATGAGCTTGTGAACACCGGGGAGCTGTTTTTT	CASTHELVNTGELFF
TRBV5-1	-	-	TRBJ2-7	TGCGCCAGCAGCTTCCGCCGACAGGACTTTGGGTACGAGCAGTACTTC	CASSFRRQDFGYEQYF
TRBV27	TRBD1	-	TRBJ1-2	TGTGCCAGCAGTTTACACGGACAGGGAAACTATGGCTACACCTTC	CASSLHGQGNYGYTF
TRBV19	-	few	TRBJ1-2	TGTGCCAGTAGTTTCCAGGGTCTGGGTGGCTACACCTTC	CASSFQGLGGYTF
TRBV12-5	-	-	TRBJ2-2	TGTGCTAGTGGCTTGGGTGACACCGGGGAGCTGTTTTTT	CASGLGDTGELFF
TRBV19	-	-	TRBJ2-5	TGTGCCAGTAGTATCGGGGTCAGTCGCCGGGGGGAGACCCAGTACTTC	CASSIGVSRRGETQYF
TRBV11-3	-	-	TRBJ2-7	TGTGCCAGCAGCTTAGTTAGGAGCTCCTACGAGCAGTACTTC	CASSLVRSSYEQYF
TRBV4-2	TRBD2	once	TRBJ2-3	TGTGCCAGCAGCCAAGACGGACTAGCGGGAGCTAGCACAGATACGCAGTATTTT	CASSQDGLAGASTDTQYF
TRBV7-8	-	once	TRBJ1-1	TGTGCCAGCAGCCCCGGGACGGGCGGTCGTACTGAAGCTTTCTTT	CASSPGTGGRTEAFF
TRBV30	-	-	TRBJ1-1	TGTGCCTGGAAGGGGACCATCTGGAGGGACACTGAAGCTTTCTTT	CAWKGTIWRDTEAFF
TRBV30	-	-	TRBJ2-7	TGTGCCTGGAGTCCTACTAGCTACGAGCAGTACTTC	CAWSPTSYEQYF
TRBV14	-	-	TRBJ2-6	TGTGCCAGCAGCCCACCCAGGGGAGCCGGGGCCAACGTCCTGACTTTC	CASSPPRGAGANVLTF